Included here is one T cell receptor beta chain sequence, with context. The antigen is undetermined. After removal of 5 bases from V and 5 bases from J, the junction contained 11 bases not matched to a gene. This CDR3 comprises 15 residues. CDR1 and CDR2 (germline): LGHDT, YNNKEL (reference sequence). This sample stems from a study of T cell responses to AZD1222 COVID-19 vaccine. TCRdb keeps only in-frame clones here, not all; method: immunoSEQ multiplex PCR. This table holds 150,000 or so clones, about nine tenths found once. Study findings and constraints: Targets within unmutated variant regions were reportedly found for nearly half of spike-specific TCRs.

Sequenced here: peripheral blood, sampled on day 0 of MenACWY control vaccination. The receptor was derived from an adult in good health. The rearrangement links TRBV3-1 (or the pseudogene TRBV3-2) to TRBJ1-2; the match to TRBD1 covers 7 bases. In DNA, the CDR3 is TGTGCCAGCAGCTCCCCAATGGACAGGCGTTATGGCTACACCTTC. Protein: CASSSPMDRRYGYTF.